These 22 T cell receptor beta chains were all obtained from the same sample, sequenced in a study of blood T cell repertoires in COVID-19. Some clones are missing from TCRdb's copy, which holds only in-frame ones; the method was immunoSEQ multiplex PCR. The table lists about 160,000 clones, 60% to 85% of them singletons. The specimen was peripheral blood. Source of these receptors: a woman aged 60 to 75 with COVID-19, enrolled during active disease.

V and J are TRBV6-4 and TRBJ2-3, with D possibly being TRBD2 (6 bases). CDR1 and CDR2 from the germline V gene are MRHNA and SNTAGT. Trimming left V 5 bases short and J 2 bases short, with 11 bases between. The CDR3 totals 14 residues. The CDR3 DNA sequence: TGTGCCAGCAGTTTGGGACTGAACACAGATACGCAGTATTTT. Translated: CASSLGLNTDTQYF.

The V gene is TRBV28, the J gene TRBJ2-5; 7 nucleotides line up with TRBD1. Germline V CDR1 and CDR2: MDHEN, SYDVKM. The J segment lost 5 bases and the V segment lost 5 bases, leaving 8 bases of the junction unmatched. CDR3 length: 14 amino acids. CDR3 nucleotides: TGTGCCAGCAGTAGACAGGGTTTGAAGGAGACCCAGTACTTC. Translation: CASSRQGLKETQYF.

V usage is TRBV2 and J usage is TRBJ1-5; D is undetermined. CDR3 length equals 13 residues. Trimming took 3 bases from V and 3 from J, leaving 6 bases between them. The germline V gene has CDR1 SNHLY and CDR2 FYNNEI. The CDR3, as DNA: TGTGCCAGCAGTGATCGGGTCAATCAGCCCCAGCATTTT. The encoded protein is CASSDRVNQPQHF.

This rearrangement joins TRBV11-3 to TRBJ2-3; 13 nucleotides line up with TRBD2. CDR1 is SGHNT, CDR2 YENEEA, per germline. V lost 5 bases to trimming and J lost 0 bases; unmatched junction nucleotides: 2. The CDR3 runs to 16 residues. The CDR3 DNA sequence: TGTGCCAGCAGCCTGGGACTAGCGGGAAGCACAGATACGCAGTATTTT. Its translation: CASSLGLAGSTDTQYF.

DNA for the CDR3: TGTGCCAGCAGAACGCCAGGGGCTGGGGCCAACGTCCTGACTTTC. Translated: CASRTPGAGANVLTF. The rearrangement joins TRBV28 to TRBJ2-6; D may be TRBD1 (6 bases). The CDR3 spans 15 residues. Germline values: CDR1 MDHEN, CDR2 SYDVKM. The V gene lost 6 bases and the J gene lost 2 bases, with 11 bases spanning the gap.

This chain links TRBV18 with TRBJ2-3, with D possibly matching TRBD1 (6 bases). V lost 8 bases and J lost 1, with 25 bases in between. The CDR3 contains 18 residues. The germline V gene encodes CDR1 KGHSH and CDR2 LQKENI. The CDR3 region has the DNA TGTGCCAGCACACGGGGACAAACCTCCAATTTTGGCACAGATACGCAGTATTTT. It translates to CASTRGQTSNFGTDTQYF.

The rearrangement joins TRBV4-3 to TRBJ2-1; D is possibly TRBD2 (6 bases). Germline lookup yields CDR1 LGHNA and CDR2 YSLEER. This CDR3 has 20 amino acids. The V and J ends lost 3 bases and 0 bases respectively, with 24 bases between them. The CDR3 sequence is CASSQLASVNPLSSYNEQFF. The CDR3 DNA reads TGCGCCAGCAGCCAGCTAGCGTCGGTAAACCCACTTAGCTCCTACAATGAGCAGTTCTTC.

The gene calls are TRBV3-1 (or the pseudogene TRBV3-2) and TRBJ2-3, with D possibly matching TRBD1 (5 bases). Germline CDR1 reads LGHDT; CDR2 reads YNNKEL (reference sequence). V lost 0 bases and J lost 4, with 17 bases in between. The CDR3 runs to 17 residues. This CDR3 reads CASSQDLPGRGPDTQYF. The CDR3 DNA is TGTGCCAGCAGCCAAGATTTGCCAGGTAGGGGCCCAGATACGCAGTATTTT.

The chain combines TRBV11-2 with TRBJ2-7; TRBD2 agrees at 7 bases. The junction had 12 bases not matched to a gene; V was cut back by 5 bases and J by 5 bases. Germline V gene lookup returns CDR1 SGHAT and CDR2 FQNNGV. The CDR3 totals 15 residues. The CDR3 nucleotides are TGTGCCAGCAGCCTTCTGGCGGGAGTAATGAACGAGCAGTACTTC. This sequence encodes CASSLLAGVMNEQYF.

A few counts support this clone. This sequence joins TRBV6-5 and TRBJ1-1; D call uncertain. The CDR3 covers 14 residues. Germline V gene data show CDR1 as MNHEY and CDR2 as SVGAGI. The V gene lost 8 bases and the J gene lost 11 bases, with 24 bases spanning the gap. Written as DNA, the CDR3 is TGTGCCAGCGGACCCGTTTCGGAGGCCTGGAGCGCTTTCTTT. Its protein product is CASGPVSEAWSAFF.

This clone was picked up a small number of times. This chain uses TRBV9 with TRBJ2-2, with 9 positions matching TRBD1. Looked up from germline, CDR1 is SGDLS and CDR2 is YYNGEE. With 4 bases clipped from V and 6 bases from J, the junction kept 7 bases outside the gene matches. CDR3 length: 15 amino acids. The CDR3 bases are TGTGCCAGCAGCACCGGGGACAGGGATGCCGGGGAGCTGTTTTTT. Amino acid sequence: CASSTGDRDAGELFF.

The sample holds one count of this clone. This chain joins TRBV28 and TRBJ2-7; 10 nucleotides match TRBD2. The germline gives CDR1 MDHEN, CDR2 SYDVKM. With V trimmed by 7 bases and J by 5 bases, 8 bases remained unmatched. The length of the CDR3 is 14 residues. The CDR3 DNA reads TGTGCCAGCACCTCCAGCGGGAGGGCCCACGAGCAGTACTTC. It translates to CASTSSGRAHEQYF.

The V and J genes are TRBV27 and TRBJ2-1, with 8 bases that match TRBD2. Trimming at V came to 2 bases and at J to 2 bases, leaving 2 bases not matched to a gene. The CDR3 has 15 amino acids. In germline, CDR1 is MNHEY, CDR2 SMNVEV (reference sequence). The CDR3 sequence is CASSLEGLAYNEQFF. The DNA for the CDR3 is TGTGCCAGCAGTTTAGAGGGACTAGCCTACAATGAGCAGTTCTTC.

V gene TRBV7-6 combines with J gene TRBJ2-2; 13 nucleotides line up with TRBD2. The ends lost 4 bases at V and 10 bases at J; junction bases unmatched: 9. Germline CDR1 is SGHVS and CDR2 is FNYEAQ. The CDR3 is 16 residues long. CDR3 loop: CASSSRLAGGREELFF. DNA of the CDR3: TGTGCCAGCAGCTCAAGACTAGCGGGGGGCCGAGAGGAGCTGTTTTTT.

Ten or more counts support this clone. The CDR3 bases are TGTGCCAGCAGCTTCGCTAGCGGATGGGGCGAGCAGTACTTC. Amino acids: CASSFASGWGEQYF. This chain connects TRBV11-2 to TRBJ2-7; 7 nucleotides agree with TRBD2. Germline V gene sequence: CDR1 SGHAT, CDR2 FQNNGV. The CDR3 covers 14 residues. The J segment lost 6 bases and the V segment lost 3 bases, leaving 8 bases of the junction unmatched.

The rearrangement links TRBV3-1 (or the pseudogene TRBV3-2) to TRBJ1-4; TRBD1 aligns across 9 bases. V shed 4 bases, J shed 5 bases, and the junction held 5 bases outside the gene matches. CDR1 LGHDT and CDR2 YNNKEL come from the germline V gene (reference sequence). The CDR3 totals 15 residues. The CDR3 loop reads CASSRGQGINEKLFF. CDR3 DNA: TGTGCCAGCAGCCGCGGACAGGGGATCAATGAAAAACTGTTTTTT.

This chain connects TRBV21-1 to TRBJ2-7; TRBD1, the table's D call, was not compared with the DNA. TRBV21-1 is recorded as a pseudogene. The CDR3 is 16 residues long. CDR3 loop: CASSTRHRATSYEQYV. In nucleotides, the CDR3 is TGTGCCAGCAGCACTAGGCACAGGGCAACAAGCTACGAGCAGTACGTC.

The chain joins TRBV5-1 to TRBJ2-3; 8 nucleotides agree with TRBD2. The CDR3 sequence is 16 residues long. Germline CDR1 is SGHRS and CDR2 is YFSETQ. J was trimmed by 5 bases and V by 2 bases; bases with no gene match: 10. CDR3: CASSLFGSGDGDTQYF. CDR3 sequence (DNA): TGCGCCAGCAGCTTATTTGGTAGCGGGGACGGAGATACGCAGTATTTT. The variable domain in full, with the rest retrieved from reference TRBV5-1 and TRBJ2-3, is KAGVTQTPRYLIKTRGQQVTLSCSPISGHRSVSWYQQTPGQGLQFLFEYFSETQRNKGNFPGRFSGRQFSNSRSEMNVSTLELGDSALYLCASSLFGSGDGDTQYFGPGTRLTVL.

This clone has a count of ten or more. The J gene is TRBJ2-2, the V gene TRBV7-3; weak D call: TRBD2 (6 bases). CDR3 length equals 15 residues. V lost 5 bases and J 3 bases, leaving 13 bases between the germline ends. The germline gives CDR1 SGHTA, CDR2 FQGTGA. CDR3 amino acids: CASSLGTGHTGELFF. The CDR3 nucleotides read TGTGCCAGCAGCCTCGGGACTGGTCACACCGGGGAGCTGTTTTTT.

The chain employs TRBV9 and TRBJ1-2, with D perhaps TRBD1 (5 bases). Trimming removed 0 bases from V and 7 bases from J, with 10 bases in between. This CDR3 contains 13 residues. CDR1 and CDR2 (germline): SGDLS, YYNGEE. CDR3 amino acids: CASSVGAGIGYTF. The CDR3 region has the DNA TGTGCCAGCAGCGTAGGGGCAGGGATTGGCTACACCTTC.

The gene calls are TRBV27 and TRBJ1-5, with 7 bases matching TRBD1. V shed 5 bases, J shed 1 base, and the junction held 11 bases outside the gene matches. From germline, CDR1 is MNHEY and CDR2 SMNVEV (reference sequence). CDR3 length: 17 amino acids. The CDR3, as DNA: TGTGCCAGCAGTCAAGTCAAGGGACAGCCCAGCAATCAGCCCCAGCATTTT. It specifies CASSQVKGQPSNQPQHF.

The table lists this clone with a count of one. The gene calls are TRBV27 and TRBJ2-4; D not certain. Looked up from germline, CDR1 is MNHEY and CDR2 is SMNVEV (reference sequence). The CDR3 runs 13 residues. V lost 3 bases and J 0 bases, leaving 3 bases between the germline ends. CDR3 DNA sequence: TGTGCCAGCAGTTTGGCAGCCAAAAACATTCAGTACTTC. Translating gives CASSLAAKNIQYF.